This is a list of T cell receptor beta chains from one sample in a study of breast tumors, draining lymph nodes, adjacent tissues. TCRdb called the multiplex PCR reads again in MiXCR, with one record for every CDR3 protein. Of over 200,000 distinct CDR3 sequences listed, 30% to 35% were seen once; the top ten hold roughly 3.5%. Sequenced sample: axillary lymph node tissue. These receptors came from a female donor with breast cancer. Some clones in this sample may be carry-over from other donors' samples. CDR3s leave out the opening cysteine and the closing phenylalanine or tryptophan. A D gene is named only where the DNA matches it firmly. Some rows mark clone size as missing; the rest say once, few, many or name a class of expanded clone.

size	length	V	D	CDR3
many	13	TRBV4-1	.	ASSQGSAGMREQY
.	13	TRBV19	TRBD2	ASSMGLAGADTQY
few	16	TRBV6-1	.	ASSQRADSQYSNQPQH
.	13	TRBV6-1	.	ASSKIRHPGEKLF
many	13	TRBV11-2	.	ASSPDSYSGNTIY
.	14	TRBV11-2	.	ASSLREDHSGGEQF
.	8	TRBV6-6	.	ASSWDKKL
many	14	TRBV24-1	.	ATSDFGGSGANVLT
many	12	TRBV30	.	AWRVSGSNQPQH
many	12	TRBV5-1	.	ASSGGHLGETQY
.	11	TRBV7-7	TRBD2	ASSGTSKETQY
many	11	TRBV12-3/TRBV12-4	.	ASSLSLGEGYT
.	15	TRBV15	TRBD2	ATSSLPPSSGRYEQY
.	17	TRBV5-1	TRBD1	ASSLSPGQGGTGANVLT
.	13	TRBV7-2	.	ASSLNTGTLSPLH
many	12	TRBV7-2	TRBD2	ASSLGTSPDTQY
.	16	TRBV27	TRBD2	ASSPMDPLAGGSYEQY
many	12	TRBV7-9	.	ASSPLDGSYEQY
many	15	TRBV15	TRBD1	ATSRDPHTGGSETQY
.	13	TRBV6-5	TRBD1	ASSGQGAFGNTIY
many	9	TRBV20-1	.	SPHGNGAQY
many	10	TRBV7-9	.	ASSHSQETQY
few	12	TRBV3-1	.	ASSQERRGNTIY
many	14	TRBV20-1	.	SARASRAASYNEQF
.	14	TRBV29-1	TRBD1	SVEGGTGASTDTQY
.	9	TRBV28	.	ASGGSGEQY
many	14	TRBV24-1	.	ATSAASASSYNEQF
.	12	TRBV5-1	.	ASSRDLLQETQY
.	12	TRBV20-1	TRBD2	SARSSGASDTQY
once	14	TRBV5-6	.	ASSRLAGGYESPLH
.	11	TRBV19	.	ASSGARNTEAF
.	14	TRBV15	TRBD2	ATSSRSTSGNNEQY
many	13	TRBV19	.	ASRNPGFRRQPQH
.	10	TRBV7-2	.	ASSLAAGELF
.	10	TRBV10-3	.	AISEFTATQY
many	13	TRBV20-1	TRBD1	SARDTRDRPEKLF
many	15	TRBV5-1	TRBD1	ASSGTGTGKKRDTQY
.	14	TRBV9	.	ASSVGGFSGANVLT
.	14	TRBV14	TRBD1	ASSQSGGDSNQPQH
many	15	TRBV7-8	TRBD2	ASSLTPGLVNYNEQF
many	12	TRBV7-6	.	ASSLDSNTGELF
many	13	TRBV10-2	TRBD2	ASTRTSGGTGELF
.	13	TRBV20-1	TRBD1	SALVRGQGADTQY
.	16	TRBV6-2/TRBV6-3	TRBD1	ASSYSPTRDRDNQPQH
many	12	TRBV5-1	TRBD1	ASSWGTGTDTQY
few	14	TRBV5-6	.	ASSPRWAGSDYGYT
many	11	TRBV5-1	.	ASSLGGNSPLH
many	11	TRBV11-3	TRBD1	ASSFDRVRGYT
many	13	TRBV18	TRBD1	ASSMTPGGQETQY